What follows are 22 T cell receptor beta chains derived from one specimen sequenced in a study of beta chain features in type 1 diabetes. The study's findings and limits: Significant though moderate, a shortening of TCRB CDR3s appeared in all four CD4+ subsets of Type 1 diabetes patients.

The entirety of the isolated RNA underwent reverse transcription, so expressed TCRB transcripts were sequenced. Produced via immunoSEQ multiplex PCR; TCRdb's table is partial and in-frame only. Of 120,000 or so clones in the sample, 15% to 20% were seen once. For these receptors, no antigen is known. Sequencing input: central memory CD4+ T cells from blood. The receptors were sampled from a young man with type 1 diabetes.

This clone was seen only a few times. The V call is TRBV30, the J call TRBJ1-1; D unclear. V was pared by 0 bases and J by 3 bases, with 8 bases between. The CDR3 has 13 residues. Germline V CDR1 and CDR2: GTSNPN, SVGIG (reference sequence). CDR3 sequence reads: CAWSVLQDTEAFF. The CDR3 coding sequence is TGTGCCTGGAGTGTACTTCAGGACACTGAAGCTTTCTTT. The full variable domain, its missing parts supplied by reference TRBV30 and TRBJ1-1, is SQTIHQWPATLVQPVGSPLSLECTVEGTSNPNLYWYRQAAGRGLQLLFYSVGIGQISSEVPQNLSASRPQDRQFILSSKKLLLSDSGFYLCAWSVLQDTEAFFGQGTRLTVV.

A few counts support this clone. The CDR3 is CASSQDRGTDTQYF. CDR3 bases: TGCGCCAGCAGTCAGGACAGAGGCACAGATACGCAGTATTTT. This chain connects TRBV10-1 to TRBJ2-3; the D gene is possibly TRBD1 (6 bases). This CDR3 has 14 residues. Germline-derived CDR1 and CDR2 are WNHNN and SYGVQD (reference sequence). The V end lost 5 bases, the J end lost 1 base, and 10 bases lay between the germline ends.

This clone has only a few counts. The chain has TRBV13 and TRBJ2-4; TRBD1 agrees at 9 bases. Germline lookup yields CDR1 PRHDT and CDR2 FYEKMQ (reference sequence). The CDR3 spans 16 residues. Unmatched junction bases numbered 8, after V lost 0 bases and J lost 8 bases. The CDR3 spells CASSLGLSRDRDIQYF. The DNA for the CDR3 is TGTGCCAGCAGCTTAGGCCTAAGCCGGGACAGGGACATTCAGTACTTC.

The J gene is TRBJ1-1, the V gene TRBV18, with D unresolved. Germline V gives CDR1 KGHSH, CDR2 LQKENI. The CDR3 covers 15 residues. Trimming left V 3 bases short and J 0 bases short, with 11 bases between. The CDR3 reads CASSPASLMNTEAFF. Here the CDR3 DNA reads TGTGCCAGCTCACCGGCCAGCCTCATGAACACTGAAGCTTTCTTT.

The CDR3 loop is CASSYGQGSGEQYF. The DNA for the CDR3 is TGTGCCAGCAGCTATGGACAGGGTTCAGGCGAGCAGTACTTC. V gene TRBV7-2 combines with J gene TRBJ2-7, with 8 bases that match TRBD1. This CDR3 region has 14 residues. V was clipped by 4 bases and J by 6 bases; unmatched bases: 8. The germline CDR1 and CDR2 sequences are SGHTA and FQGNSA.

CDR3 in DNA: TGCGCCAGCAGCCCCCTAGAGGGGAACACTGAAGCTTTCTTT. Amino acids: CASSPLEGNTEAFF. V and J are TRBV4-3 and TRBJ1-1; D unresolved. This CDR3 contains 14 residues. With 4 bases removed from V and 1 base from J, the gap between germline ends came to 10 bases. The V gene's germline CDR1 is LGHNA and CDR2 YSLEER.

This clone was observed a handful of times. V usage is TRBV14 and J usage is TRBJ2-1; TRBD2 matches 10 bases. Germline values: CDR1 SGHDN, CDR2 FVKESK. J was trimmed by 10 bases and V by 4 bases; bases with no gene match: 7. This CDR3 spans 14 amino acids. In DNA, the CDR3 is TGTGCCAGCAGCCCGGAGAGCGGGAGGGCCGAGCAGTTCTTC. This sequence encodes CASSPESGRAEQFF.

The rearrangement uses TRBV27 and TRBJ2-3, with 7 bases fitting TRBD2. The V gene end was trimmed by 4 bases and the J gene end by 4 bases; junction bases not matched to a gene: 8. The germline gives CDR1 MNHEY, CDR2 SMNVEV (reference sequence). The CDR3 contains 15 residues. The CDR3, as DNA: TGTGCCAGCAGTTCCCTAGTGGCGGGGGCAGATACGCAGTATTTT. Its translation is CASSSLVAGADTQYF.

The J gene is TRBJ2-1, the V gene TRBV20-1; D gene uncertain. Germline loops: CDR1 DFQATT, CDR2 SNEGSKA (reference sequence). The CDR3 extends over 11 amino acids. V was pared by 1 base and J by 10 bases, with 8 bases between. The CDR3 protein is CSARVRLEQFF. The CDR3 DNA is TGCAGTGCTAGAGTGAGGCTAGAGCAGTTCTTC.

The chain employs TRBV2 and TRBJ2-3; D possibly corresponds to TRBD2 (5 bases). V was shortened by 8 bases and J by 3 bases, with 18 bases between the two germline ends. Germline CDR1 SNHLY, CDR2 FYNNEI. The CDR3 covers 15 residues. As DNA, the CDR3 is TGTGCCAGCCCCCGAGTGGCGGGTGGGACAGATACGCAGTATTTT. The encoded protein is CASPRVAGGTDTQYF.

This chain uses TRBV28 with TRBJ1-2; D call uncertain. The germline gives CDR1 MDHEN, CDR2 SYDVKM. The CDR3 has 16 residues. V was clipped by 4 bases and J by 0 bases, with 15 bases between them. The CDR3 nucleotides are TGTGCCAGCAGTTCACGAGAGTCCACGACTAACTATGGCTACACCTTC. Translating it yields CASSSRESTTNYGYTF.

The chain uses TRBV30 and TRBJ1-1, with D uncertain. From germline, CDR1 is GTSNPN and CDR2 SVGIG (reference sequence). The V and J ends lost 3 bases and 5 bases respectively, with 10 bases between them. The CDR3 is 12 residues long. CDR3 loop: CAWSGERTEAFF. The CDR3 DNA is TGTGCCTGGAGCGGGGAGAGGACTGAAGCTTTCTTT. Using reference TRBV30 and TRBJ1-1 for the parts outside the CDR3, the full variable domain is SQTIHQWPATLVQPVGSPLSLECTVEGTSNPNLYWYRQAAGRGLQLLFYSVGIGQISSEVPQNLSASRPQDRQFILSSKKLLLSDSGFYLCAWSGERTEAFFGQGTRLTVV.

This clone appeared a few times. This sequence joins TRBV7-9 and TRBJ1-1, with D possibly being TRBD1 (6 bases). The germline V gene encodes CDR1 SEHNR and CDR2 FQNEAQ (reference sequence). This CDR3 contains 15 residues. The ends were cut back, 5 bases at V and 1 base at J, with 14 bases in the middle. The CDR3 reads CASSLRQVKNTEAFF. CDR3 nucleotide sequence: TGTGCCAGCAGCCTACGACAGGTAAAGAACACTGAAGCTTTCTTT.

This clone was seen repeatedly, ten times or more. J is TRBJ2-3 and V is TRBV30; no definite D call. This CDR3 spans 13 amino acids. With 4 bases removed from V and 2 bases from J, the gap between germline ends came to 10 bases. Looked up from germline, CDR1 is GTSNPN and CDR2 is SVGIG (reference sequence). CDR3 region: CAWNPLDTDTQYF. CDR3 coding DNA: TGTGCCTGGAACCCGCTAGACACAGATACGCAGTATTTT.

There are a few counts of this clone. The V call is TRBV7-9, the J call TRBJ2-2; a possible D gene is TRBD1 (6 bases). V was shortened by 5 bases and J by 0 bases, with 13 bases between the two germline ends. This CDR3 is built from 16 residues. From germline, CDR1 is SEHNR and CDR2 FQNEAQ (reference sequence). CDR3 sequence (DNA): TGTGCCAGCAGCCCTACGGGACATTCGAACACCGGGGAGCTGTTTTTT. Amino acids: CASSPTGHSNTGELFF.

As concerns this clone: The sample holds other DNA sequences that translate to the same CDR3. This chain connects TRBV30 to TRBJ2-7; D is possibly TRBD1 or TRBD2 (5 bases each). The V end lost 2 bases, the J end lost 6 bases, and 8 bases lay between the germline ends. CDR3 size: 11 residues. Per the germline V gene, CDR1 is GTSNPN and CDR2 is SVGIG (reference sequence). The CDR3 loop reads CAWSWGSEQYF. CDR3 bases: TGTGCCTGGAGTTGGGGGAGCGAGCAGTACTTC.

The V call is TRBV4-1, the J call TRBJ2-2; D is perhaps TRBD1 (6 bases). Germline CDR1 reads MGHRA; CDR2 reads YSYEKL. Trimming stripped 5 bases from V and 0 bases from J, with 13 bases between. The CDR3 extends over 16 amino acids. The CDR3 is CASSERGTANTGELFF. The CDR3 region has the DNA TGCGCCAGCAGCGAGAGGGGGACCGCGAACACCGGGGAGCTGTTTTTT.

This chain uses TRBV27 with TRBJ2-5; D is tentatively TRBD1 or TRBD2 (5 bases each). Germline-derived CDR1 and CDR2 are MNHEY and SMNVEV (reference sequence). The CDR3 is made up of 14 amino acids. Trimming stripped 3 bases from V and 1 base from J, with 9 bases between. The CDR3 loop is CASSFGDGQETQYF. The CDR3 nucleotides read TGTGCCAGCAGTTTCGGGGACGGCCAAGAGACCCAGTACTTC.

This clone was detected a few times. The V gene is TRBV20-1, the J gene TRBJ2-7; D unclear. There are 10 residues in the CDR3. The germline gives CDR1 DFQATT, CDR2 SNEGSKA (reference sequence). V lost 4 bases, J lost 4 bases, and 5 bases lay in between. The chain's CDR3 is CSAMSYEQYF. CDR3 bases: TGCAGTGCTATGAGTTACGAGCAGTACTTC.

The gene calls are TRBV5-4 and TRBJ2-3; D is undetermined. Germline CDR1 reads SGHNT; CDR2 reads YYREEE (reference sequence). The CDR3 has 12 amino acids. V was clipped by 0 bases and J by 5 bases, with 4 bases between them. This chain's CDR3 is CASSLVEDTQYF. The DNA for the CDR3 is TGTGCCAGCAGCTTGGTAGAAGATACGCAGTATTTT.

This clone was detected a few times. The chain carries TRBV29-1 and TRBJ2-1, with 9 bases lining up with TRBD2. With 4 bases clipped from V and 7 bases from J, the junction kept 8 bases outside the gene matches. The germline V gene has CDR1 SQVTM and CDR2 ANQGSEA. The CDR3 covers 14 residues. For the CDR3, the DNA is TGCAGCGTTGGAGGCGGGGGGGCGTTGAATGAGCAGTTCTTC. It is translated as CSVGGGGALNEQFF.

This clone occurred a few times. The CDR3 DNA reads TGTGCCAGTGGGACCTTCTACAATGAGCAGTTCTTC. Translating gives CASGTFYNEQFF. The chain joins TRBV19 to TRBJ2-1, with D perhaps given as TRBD1 or TRBD2 (5 bases each). Germline-derived CDR1 and CDR2 are LNHDA and SQIVND (reference sequence). The CDR3 sequence is 12 residues long. Trimming removed 8 bases at V and 3 bases at J, with 8 bases between.